The 4 T cell receptor beta chains below come from one sample, sequenced in a study of early T cells in non-severe SARS-CoV-2 infection. TCRdb re-analysed the 5' RACE reads in MiXCR, keeping a single row per CDR3 protein. The sample has 95,000 to 110,000 distinct CDR3 sequences; roughly 11% are singletons. The sequencing input was whole blood. The source is an adult who was a healthcare worker with PCR-confirmed SARS-CoV-2 infection or an uninfected control (not recorded which).

This chain uses TRBV29-1 with TRBJ2-2; D ambiguous. V shed 1 base and J shed 1 base, with 13 bases lying between them. CDR1 and CDR2 from the germline V gene are SQVTM and ANQGSEA. This CDR3 has 16 residues. The CDR3 protein is CSVEGAPELNTGELFF. The CDR3 bases are TGCAGCGTTGAAGGGGCCCCAGAGTTGAACACCGGGGAGCTGTTTTTT.

This clonotype turned up a few times. V and J are TRBV18 and TRBJ1-2; weak D call: TRBD1 (5 bases). The CDR3 is 15 amino acids. From germline, CDR1 is KGHSH and CDR2 LQKENI. V was pared by 3 bases and J by 2 bases, with 13 bases between. The CDR3 spells CASSPTIGANYGYTF. CDR3 coding DNA: TGTGCCAGCTCACCTACTATCGGGGCGAACTATGGCTACACCTTC. The full variable domain, with the rest looked up from reference TRBV18 and TRBJ1-2, is NAGVMQNPRHLVRRRGQEARLRCSPMKGHSHVYWYRQLPEEGLKFMVYLQKENIIDESGMPKERFSAEFPKEGPSILRIQQVVRGDSAAYFCASSPTIGANYGYTFGSGTRLTVV.

This clonotype was recorded at least ten times. The chain carries TRBV23-1 and TRBJ1-5; 7 positions match TRBD1. TRBV23-1 is an ORF, with its function uncertain. Trimming removed 2 bases from V and 6 bases from J; junction bases left unmatched: 7. This CDR3 contains 15 residues. The CDR3 loop is CASSQMTGLLQPQHF. In DNA, the CDR3 is TGCGCCAGCAGTCAAATGACAGGGTTGCTTCAGCCCCAGCATTTT.

The chain couples TRBV7-9 to TRBJ2-7; 11 nucleotides match TRBD2. This CDR3 is built from 17 residues. V shed 3 bases and J 7 bases; nucleotides not matched to a gene: 14. Per germline, CDR1 SEHNR and CDR2 FQNEAQ (reference sequence). The CDR3 DNA is TGTGCCAGCAGCTTCGATCGTACTAGCGGGAGCGGCTTGGAGCAGTACTTC. The encoded protein is CASSFDRTSGSGLEQYF.